The TCR beta chain under discussion was sequenced for a study of blood T cell repertoires in COVID-19 (dated by TCRdb to the early 2020s). At the level of the whole study: The collaborator samples originated in the United States, Italy and Spain and spanned the acute and convalescent phases of COVID-19. The material from the prospective study consisted of cDNA or gDNA derived from T cells, B-cell-depleted T cells, or PBMCs. The dataset comprised deeply sampled blood TCRbeta repertoires from subjects exposed to, actively infected with, or recovered from COVID-19. The repertoires were released in a freely available public database meant as a resource for research on the immune response to SARS-CoV-2. The samples were drawn from the first 160 participants of the ongoing ImmuneRACE study and from 1,200 or so subjects provided by 6 global collaborators. The sample metadata nearly always contained a de-identified subject ID, COVID-19 status, age in years and sex. Where HLA class I and class II types were available, the types were taken from metadata supplied by the sample provider, not from assay-based typing. The study at large found these results: The amount of clinical and demographic metadata varied by source and participant and was provided uncurated.

CDR1 and CDR2 were assigned from the germline V gene as SGHRS and YFSETQ. The junction shows trimming of 2 bases on V and 4 bases on J, and the gene matches do not reach 1 base of it. From its cysteine to its phenylalanine, the CDR3 spans 14 amino acids. The only DNA kept is the CDR3, 42 bases in frame from the first base. The collaborating institutions used their own protocols to collect whole blood in K2EDTA tubes. For TCRbeta analysis, collaborator samples were shipped as frozen whole blood, as isolated PBMCs, or as DNA extracted from either sample type. As regards this clone: Its antigen target is currently unknown. It has no much larger one-base neighbor in the sample; base qualities were not kept.

TCRbeta CDR3 regions were amplified from genomic DNA using the immunoSEQ Assay, a bias-controlled multiplex PCR. Under the source paper's analysis protocol: The number of nucleated cells in each sample was estimated by amplification of reference gene primers within the assay. To quantify the absolute abundance of each unique TCRbeta CDR3 rearrangement, sequence reads were collapsed and filtered. Productive Simpson clonality was computed per sample as the square root of Simpson's diversity index over productive rearrangements. TCRdb's version of the immuneACCESS table is confined to in-frame rearrangements and falls short of the full clone set. An unresolved V gene accounts for under half of the shortfall where checked; the remainder is of unknown origin. V and J calls plus clone size are reproduced from that table; the DNA served to infer D and trimming. Counted in this sample were 95,000 to 110,000 clones; 80% to 85% of them appeared once. Of the sample, roughly 4.3% is held by the ten largest clones.

The rearrangement combines TRBV5-1 with TRBJ2-4; TRBD1 lines up with 9 middle nucleotides. This clonotype originated in a human donor in a cohort sampled during active COVID-19. Sequenced sample: peripheral blood. At the DNA level, the sequence is TGCGCCAGCAGCTTAGGACAGGGGAAAAACATTCAGTACTTC. It is translated as CASSLGQGKNIQYF.